This TCR beta chain stems from a study of blood T cell repertoires in COVID-19. Only in-frame clones appear in the TCRdb table, and some are missing; sequencing was by immunoSEQ multiplex PCR. The sample comprises approximately 69,000 clones, more than 80% of which are singletons, and 13% rests with the top ten. Trimming removed 3 bases at V and 3 bases at J, with 11 bases between. Per germline, CDR1 DFQATT and CDR2 SNEGSKA (reference sequence). The CDR3 spans 13 residues. This TCR came from a man over 45 with COVID-19, enrolled during active disease. V usage is TRBV20-1 and J usage is TRBJ1-1; no reliable D call. Sequencing was done on a sample of peripheral blood. The CDR3 spells CSASGISDTEAFF. CDR3 nucleotides: TGCAGTGCTAGTGGTATTTCAGACACTGAAGCTTTCTTT.